This T cell receptor (beta chain) was sequenced for a study of early T cells in non-severe SARS-CoV-2 infection. As for the study in general: From unsorted whole blood, bulk RNA was sequenced, and the chains remained unpaired.

The CDR3 runs 15 residues. Deletions cut 5 bases from V and 5 bases from J, with 18 bases between. Looked up from germline, CDR1 is MNHEY and CDR2 is SMNVEV (reference sequence). TCRdb used MiXCR to reprocess the 5' RACE reads, holding one entry per CDR3 protein. The table records approximately 58,000 distinct CDR3 sequences, 5.5% to 7.5% of them present only once. Sample: whole blood. The receptor was derived from an adult who was a healthcare worker with PCR-confirmed SARS-CoV-2 infection or an uninfected control (not recorded which). The gene calls are TRBV27 and TRBJ1-1; the D gene is possibly TRBD1 (5 bases). CDR3 nucleotide sequence: TGTGCCAGCAGTGCACGTGGGGGGTTGGTTACTGAAGCTTTCTTT. Its translation is CASSARGGLVTEAFF.